These 19 T cell receptor beta chains were all obtained from the same sample, sequenced in a study of cytomegalovirus exposure and HLA in healthy donors (dated by TCRdb to about 2017). The library was made by the immunoSEQ multiplex PCR assay. The clones in this table, taken by TCRdb from immuneACCESS, are in-frame only. Not every clone is retained; where verified, under half of the shortfall comes from an unresolved V gene, and the cause of the rest is unknown. The sample table lists approximately 100,000 clones, under 95% of them with a count of one. The ten largest clones take up approximately 1% of the sample. The material sequenced was PBMCs. These receptors originate from a woman in her 30s in good health and CMV-seropositive.

This rearrangement joins TRBV28 to TRBJ2-7; D is perhaps TRBD2 (6 bases). The CDR3 length is 18 residues. V lost 4 bases to trimming and J lost 7 bases, with 29 bases between them. Germline V CDR1 and CDR2: MDHEN, SYDVKM. The CDR3 nucleotides read TGTGCCAGCAGTTCATTTATCGTTGAGGGAAGCGGGTGGGGGGAGCAGTACTTC. Translation gives CASSSFIVEGSGWGEQYF.

The chain links TRBV6-5 to TRBJ2-1, with D possibly matching TRBD2 (7 bases). Trimming cost V 6 bases and J 1 base, with 13 bases left between them. The CDR3 spans 15 residues. From germline, CDR1 is MNHEY and CDR2 SVGAGI. The CDR3 DNA reads as TGTGCCAGCAGACCAGAGGGGGGGTCCTACAATGAGCAGTTCTTC. This codes for CASRPEGGSYNEQFF.

The DNA for the CDR3 is TGTGCCAGCAGCGAGGGACTAGCGGGTACCAATGAGCAGTTCTTC. It translates to CASSEGLAGTNEQFF. The rearrangement links TRBV13 to TRBJ2-1, with 12 bases aligning to TRBD2. V lost 5 bases, J lost 6 bases, and 5 bases stayed unmatched. The CDR3 extends over 15 amino acids. From germline, CDR1 is PRHDT and CDR2 FYEKMQ (reference sequence).

J is TRBJ2-2 and V is TRBV14; perhaps TRBD1 as D (6 bases). V was trimmed by 0 bases and J by 1 base, leaving 12 bases between them. The germline V gene encodes CDR1 SGHDN and CDR2 FVKESK. The CDR3 contains 17 residues. This CDR3 reads CASSQDRGYGNTGELFF. CDR3 sequence (DNA): TGTGCCAGCAGCCAAGATAGGGGGTACGGGAACACCGGGGAGCTGTTTTTT.

V and J are TRBV13 and TRBJ2-5; D perhaps matches TRBD1 (5 bases). Trimming took off 5 bases at V and 1 base at J, with 11 bases between the two ends. CDR1 PRHDT and CDR2 FYEKMQ come from the germline V gene (reference sequence). The CDR3 is 14 amino acids. In DNA, the CDR3 is TGTGCCAGCAGCCCTACAGGTAGCCAAGAGACCCAGTACTTC. It translates to CASSPTGSQETQYF.

This chain joins TRBV19 and TRBJ2-7; 8 bases are shared with TRBD1. The CDR3 runs to 15 residues. V shed 5 bases and J 4 bases; nucleotides not matched to a gene: 10. CDR1 LNHDA and CDR2 SQIVND come from the germline V gene (reference sequence). The CDR3 spells CASSPRQGLGYEQYF. For the CDR3, the DNA is TGTGCCAGTAGTCCCCGACAGGGGTTGGGGTACGAGCAGTACTTC.

The CDR3 region is CASGRGPISYEQYF. As DNA, the CDR3 is TGTGCCAGCGGCAGGGGGCCCATCTCCTACGAGCAGTACTTC. The gene calls are TRBV9 and TRBJ2-7; 8 bases map to TRBD1. V shed 7 bases, J shed 0 bases, and the junction held 6 bases outside the gene matches. The length of the CDR3 is 14 residues. Germline-derived CDR1 and CDR2 are SGDLS and YYNGEE.

The genes are TRBV11-2 and TRBJ2-1; 8 positions agree with TRBD2. CDR1 and CDR2 (germline): SGHAT, FQNNGV. The CDR3 is 15 amino acids. V gave up 0 bases and J gave up 12 bases; unmatched junction bases: 10. CDR3: CASSLDLAGRDGQFF. DNA of the CDR3: TGTGCCAGCAGCTTAGATCTGGCCGGGAGGGACGGGCAGTTCTTC.

This sequence joins TRBV18 and TRBJ1-1; 8 nucleotides match TRBD1. The ends lost 3 bases at V and 3 bases at J; junction bases unmatched: 9. Germline assignment: CDR1 KGHSH and CDR2 LQKENI. This CDR3 spans 16 amino acids. The CDR3 here is CASSPRVDRGYTEAFF. As DNA, the CDR3 is TGTGCCAGCTCACCGCGGGTCGACAGGGGTTACACTGAAGCTTTCTTT. Complete variable domain (other parts from reference TRBV18 and TRBJ1-1): NAGVMQNPRHLVRRRGQEARLRCSPMKGHSHVYWYRQLPEEGLKFMVYLQKENIIDESGMPKERFSAEFPKEGPSILRIQQVVRGDSAAYFCASSPRVDRGYTEAFFGQGTRLTVV.

V is TRBV5-4 and J is TRBJ2-1; 8 nucleotides align to TRBD2. V shed 0 bases, J shed 10 bases, and the junction held 9 bases outside the gene matches. The CDR3 has 15 residues. Germline V lookup: CDR1 SGHNT, CDR2 YYREEE (reference sequence). The CDR3 region has the DNA TGTGCCAGCAGCTTGGTAGGGCGGGAGGCCGGGGAGCAGTTCTTC. The encoded protein is CASSLVGREAGEQFF. The variable domain in full, completed from reference TRBV5-4 and TRBJ2-1, reads ETGVTQSPTHLIKTRGQQVTLRCSSQSGHNTVSWYQQALGQGPQFIFQYYREEENGRGNFPPRFSGLQFPNYSSELNVNALELDDSALYLCASSLVGREAGEQFFGPGTRLTVL.

This chain's CDR3 is CASSLWAAQGGYGYTF. The CDR3 bases are TGTGCCAGCAGTTTATGGGCAGCGCAGGGGGGCTATGGCTACACCTTC. The rearrangement links TRBV28 to TRBJ1-2; 7 nucleotides align to TRBD1. J lost 4 bases, V lost 0 bases, and 8 bases had no gene match. The CDR3 loop spans 16 amino acids. The germline gives CDR1 MDHEN, CDR2 SYDVKM.

The V and J genes are TRBV6-1 and TRBJ2-1; a weak D match, TRBD1 (6 bases). The germline CDR1 and CDR2 sequences are MNHNS and SASEGT. The CDR3 runs to 13 residues. Deletions cut 5 bases from V and 5 bases from J, with 10 bases between. CDR3 bases: TGTGCCAGCAGTTTTAACAGGGACAATGAGCAGTTCTTC. Protein product: CASSFNRDNEQFF.

V and J are TRBV4-1 and TRBJ2-5; TRBD2 matches 8 bases. The CDR3 extends over 16 amino acids. Unmatched junction bases numbered 4, after V lost 1 base and J lost 0 bases. CDR1 and CDR2 (germline): MGHRA, YSYEKL. The CDR3 bases are TGCGCCAGCAGCCAAGTCGGGGGGGCCAACCAAGAGACCCAGTACTTC. Amino acid sequence: CASSQVGGANQETQYF.

This chain joins TRBV7-2 and TRBJ2-1; 10 bases are shared with TRBD2. The junction had 1 base not matched to a gene; V was cut back by 2 bases and J by 3 bases. The CDR3 is 15 amino acids. The germline gives CDR1 SGHTA, CDR2 FQGNSA. The CDR3 DNA sequence: TGTGCCAGCAGCTTAACTAGCGGGAACTACAATGAGCAGTTCTTC. Residues: CASSLTSGNYNEQFF.

This chain uses TRBV18 with TRBJ1-3; D perhaps matches TRBD1 (6 bases). V was shortened by 3 bases and J by 0 bases, with 9 bases between the two germline ends. The CDR3 is made up of 15 amino acids. Germline V CDR1 and CDR2: KGHSH, LQKENI. The CDR3 spells CASSPGQHSGNTIYF. As DNA, the CDR3 is TGTGCCAGCTCACCGGGACAACACTCTGGAAACACCATATATTTT.

The chain couples TRBV6-5 to TRBJ2-7, with TRBD2 matching over 9 bases. In germline, CDR1 is MNHEY, CDR2 SVGAGI. This CDR3 has 15 residues. V lost 3 bases and J lost 2; bases outside the gene matches: 5. DNA for the CDR3: TGTGCCAGCAGTTATGGACTAGCGCTACCCTACGAGCAGTACTTC. Its translation is CASSYGLALPYEQYF.

This clone was counted only a few times. The chain has TRBV6-5 and TRBJ2-2; 10 bases are a match to TRBD1. V was pared by 6 bases and J by 4 bases, with 5 bases of the junction left unmatched. CDR1 and CDR2 (germline): MNHEY, SVGAGI. The CDR3 covers 15 residues. The CDR3 region has the DNA TGTGCCAGCAGCGACAGGGGGCTAGGCACCGGGGAGCTGTTTTTT. Protein sequence: CASSDRGLGTGELFF.

This chain joins TRBV7-9 and TRBJ2-1; the D gene is possibly TRBD2 (5 bases). V lost 2 bases and J lost 0, with 14 bases in between. The CDR3 loop spans 17 amino acids. Germline assignment: CDR1 SEHNR and CDR2 FQNEAQ (reference sequence). CDR3 DNA sequence: TGTGCCAGCAGCTTAAGGAGGTCACTGAGCTCCTACAATGAGCAGTTCTTC. This sequence encodes CASSLRRSLSSYNEQFF. The full variable domain, with the rest looked up from reference TRBV7-9 and TRBJ2-1, is DTGVSQNPRHKITKRGQNVTFRCDPISEHNRLYWYRQTLGQGPEFLTYFQNEAQLEKSRLLSDRFSAERPKGSFSTLEIQRTEQGDSAMYLCASSLRRSLSSYNEQFFGPGTRLTVL.

The rearrangement links TRBV28 to TRBJ1-3; 7 positions match TRBD1. With 4 bases clipped from V and 2 bases from J, the junction kept 14 bases outside the gene matches. This CDR3 has 18 amino acids. Germline-derived CDR1 and CDR2 are MDHEN and SYDVKM. CDR3 sequence reads: CASSSIFPTGLAGNTIYF. The CDR3 coding sequence is TGTGCCAGCAGTTCTATTTTCCCGACAGGGTTGGCTGGAAACACCATATATTTT.